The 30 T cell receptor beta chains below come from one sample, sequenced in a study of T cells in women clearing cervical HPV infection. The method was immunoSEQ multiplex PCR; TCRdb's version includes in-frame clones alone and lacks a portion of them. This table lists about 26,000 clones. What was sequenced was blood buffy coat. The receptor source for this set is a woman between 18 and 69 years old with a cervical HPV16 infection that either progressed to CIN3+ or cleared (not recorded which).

This CDR3 reads CASSPPSYNDYTF. CDR3 bases read: TGTGCCAGCTCACCACCCAGTTACAATGAC. The chain links TRBV18 to TRBJ1-2; D unclear. From the germline J gene comes the end of the CDR3, since the read stops 3 residues before it. This CDR3 spans 13 amino acids. The germline V gene has CDR1 KGHSH and CDR2 LQKENI. Supplemented by reference TRBV18 and TRBJ1-2, the full variable domain reads NAGVMQNPRHLVRRRGQEARLRCSPMKGHSHVYWYRQLPEEGLKFMVYLQKENIIDESGMPKERFSAEFPKEGPSILRIQQVVRGDSAAYFCASSPPSYNDYTFGSGTRLTVV.

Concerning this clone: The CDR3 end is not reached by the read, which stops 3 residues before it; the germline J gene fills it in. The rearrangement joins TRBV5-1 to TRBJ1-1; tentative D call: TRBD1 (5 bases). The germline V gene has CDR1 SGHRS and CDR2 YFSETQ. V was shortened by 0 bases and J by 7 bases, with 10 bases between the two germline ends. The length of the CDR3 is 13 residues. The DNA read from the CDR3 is TGCGCCAGCAGCTTGGGACAGTCGATTGAA. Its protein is CASSLGQSIE. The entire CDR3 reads CASSLGQSIEAFF.

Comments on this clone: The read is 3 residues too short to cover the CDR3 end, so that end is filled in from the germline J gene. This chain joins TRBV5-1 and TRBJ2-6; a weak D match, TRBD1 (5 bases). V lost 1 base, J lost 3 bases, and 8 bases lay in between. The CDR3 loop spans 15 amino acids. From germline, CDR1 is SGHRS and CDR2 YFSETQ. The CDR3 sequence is CASSLIGDGANVLTF. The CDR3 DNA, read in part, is TGCGCCAGCAGCTTGATAGGGGATGGGGCCAACGTC.

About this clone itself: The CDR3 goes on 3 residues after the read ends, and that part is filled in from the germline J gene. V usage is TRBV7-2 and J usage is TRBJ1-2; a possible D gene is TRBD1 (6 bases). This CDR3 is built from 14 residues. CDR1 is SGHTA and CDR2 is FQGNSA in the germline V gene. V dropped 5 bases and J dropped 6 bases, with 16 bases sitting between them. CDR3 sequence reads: CASSPGQFPNGYTF. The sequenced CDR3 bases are TGTGCCAGCAGCCCTGGACAGTTTCCTAATGGC.

The sequenced part of the CDR3 DNA is TGCAGTGCTAGGAGGCTTAGCGGGAGCACAGATACG. Encoded protein: CSARRLSGSTDT. The CDR3 in full is CSARRLSGSTDTQYF. The chain uses TRBV20-1 and TRBJ2-3; 7 bases fit TRBD2. The CDR3 end is not reached by the read, which stops 3 residues before it; the germline J gene fills it in. Losses at the gene ends were 3 bases for V and 0 bases for J; bases not matched to a gene: 6. The CDR3 spans 15 residues. Germline lookup yields CDR1 DFQATT and CDR2 SNEGSKA (reference sequence).

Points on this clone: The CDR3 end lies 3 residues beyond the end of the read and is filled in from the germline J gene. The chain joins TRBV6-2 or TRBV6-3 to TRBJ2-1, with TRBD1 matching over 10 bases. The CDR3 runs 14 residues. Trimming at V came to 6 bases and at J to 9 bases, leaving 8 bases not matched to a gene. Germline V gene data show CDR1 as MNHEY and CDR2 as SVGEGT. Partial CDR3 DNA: TGTGCCAGCAGGACAGGGGGCGTAAGGGGTGAG. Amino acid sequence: CASRTGGVRGE. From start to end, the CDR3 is CASRTGGVRGEQFF.

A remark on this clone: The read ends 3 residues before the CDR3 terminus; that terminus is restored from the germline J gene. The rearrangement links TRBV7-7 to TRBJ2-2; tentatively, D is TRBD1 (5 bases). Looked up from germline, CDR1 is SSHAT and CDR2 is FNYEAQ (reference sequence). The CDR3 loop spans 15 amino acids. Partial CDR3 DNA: TGTGCCAGCAGCTTAGGAGTCGGCAGGGCTGAAAAG. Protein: CASSLGVGRAEK. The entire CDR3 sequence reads CASSLGVGRAEKLFF.

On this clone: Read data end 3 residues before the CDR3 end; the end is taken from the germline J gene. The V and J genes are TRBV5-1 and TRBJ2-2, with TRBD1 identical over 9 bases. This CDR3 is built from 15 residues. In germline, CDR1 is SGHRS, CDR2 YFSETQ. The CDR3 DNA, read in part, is TGCGCCAGCAGCGTGCCCGGGACAGGGAATGAAAAG. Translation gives CASSVPGTGNEK. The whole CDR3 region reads CASSVPGTGNEKLFF.

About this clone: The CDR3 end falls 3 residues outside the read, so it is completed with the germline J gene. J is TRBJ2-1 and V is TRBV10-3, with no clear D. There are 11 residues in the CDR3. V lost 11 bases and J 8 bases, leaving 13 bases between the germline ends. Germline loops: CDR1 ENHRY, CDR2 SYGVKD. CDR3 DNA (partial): TGTGCCGCCACCAATCGGGATGAG. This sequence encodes CAATNRDE. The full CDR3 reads CAATNRDEQFF.

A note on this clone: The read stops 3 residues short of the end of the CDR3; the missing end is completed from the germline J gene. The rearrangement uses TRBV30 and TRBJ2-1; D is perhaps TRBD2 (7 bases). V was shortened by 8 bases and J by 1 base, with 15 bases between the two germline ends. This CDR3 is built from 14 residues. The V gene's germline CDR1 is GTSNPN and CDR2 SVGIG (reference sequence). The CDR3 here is CAGGASGSYNEQFF. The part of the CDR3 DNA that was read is TGTGCCGGGGGGGCTAGCGGTTCCTACAATGAG.

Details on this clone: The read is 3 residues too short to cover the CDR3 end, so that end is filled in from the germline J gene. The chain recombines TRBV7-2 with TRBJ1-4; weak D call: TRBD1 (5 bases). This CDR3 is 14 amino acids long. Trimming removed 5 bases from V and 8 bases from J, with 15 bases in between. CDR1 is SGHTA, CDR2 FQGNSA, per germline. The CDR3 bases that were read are TGTGCCAGCAGCCTAGACGGGGGTCGCGAAAAA. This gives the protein CASSLDGGREK. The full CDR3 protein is CASSLDGGREKLFF.

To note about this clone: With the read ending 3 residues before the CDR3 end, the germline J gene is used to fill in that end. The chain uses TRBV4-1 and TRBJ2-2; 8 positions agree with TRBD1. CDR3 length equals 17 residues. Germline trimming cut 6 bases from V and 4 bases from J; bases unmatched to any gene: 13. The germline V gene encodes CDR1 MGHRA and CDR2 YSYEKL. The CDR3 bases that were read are TGCGCCAGCAGTCTCTATGCTGGACAGGGTCTCACCGGGGAG. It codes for CASSLYAGQGLTGE. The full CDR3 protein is CASSLYAGQGLTGELFF.

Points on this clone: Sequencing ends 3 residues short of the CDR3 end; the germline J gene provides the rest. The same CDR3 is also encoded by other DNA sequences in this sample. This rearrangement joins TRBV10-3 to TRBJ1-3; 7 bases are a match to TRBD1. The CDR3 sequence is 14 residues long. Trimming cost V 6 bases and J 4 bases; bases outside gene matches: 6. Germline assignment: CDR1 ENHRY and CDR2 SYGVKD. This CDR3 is CAIRTGQGGNTIYF. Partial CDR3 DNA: TGTGCCATCAGGACAGGGCAAGGCGGAAACACC.

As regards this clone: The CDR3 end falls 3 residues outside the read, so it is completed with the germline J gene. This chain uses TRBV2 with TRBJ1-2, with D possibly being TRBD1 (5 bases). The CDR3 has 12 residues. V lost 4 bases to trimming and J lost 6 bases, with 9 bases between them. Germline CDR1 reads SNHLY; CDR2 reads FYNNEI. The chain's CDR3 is CASSGGADGYTF. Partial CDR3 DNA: TGTGCCAGCAGTGGCGGGGCGGATGGC.

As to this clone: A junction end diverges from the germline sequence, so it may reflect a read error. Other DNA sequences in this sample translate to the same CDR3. The CDR3: CASSPTSTGRNTIYF. The part of the CDR3 DNA that was read is TGTGCCAGCAGCCCTACGTCGACAGGCCGAAACACT. This chain connects TRBV7-9 to TRBJ1-3, with D tentatively TRBD1 (6 bases). The read stops 3 residues short of the end of the CDR3; the missing end is completed from the germline J gene. The CDR3 sequence is 15 residues long. The V gene's germline CDR1 is SEHNR and CDR2 FQNEAQ (reference sequence).

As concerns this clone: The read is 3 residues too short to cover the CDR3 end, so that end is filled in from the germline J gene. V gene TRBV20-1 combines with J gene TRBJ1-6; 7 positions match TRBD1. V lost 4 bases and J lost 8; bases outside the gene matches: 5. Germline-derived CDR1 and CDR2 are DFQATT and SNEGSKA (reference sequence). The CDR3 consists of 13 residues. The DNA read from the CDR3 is TGCAGTGCTAATACAGGGGCAGATTCACCC. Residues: CSANTGADSP. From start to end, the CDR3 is CSANTGADSPLHF.

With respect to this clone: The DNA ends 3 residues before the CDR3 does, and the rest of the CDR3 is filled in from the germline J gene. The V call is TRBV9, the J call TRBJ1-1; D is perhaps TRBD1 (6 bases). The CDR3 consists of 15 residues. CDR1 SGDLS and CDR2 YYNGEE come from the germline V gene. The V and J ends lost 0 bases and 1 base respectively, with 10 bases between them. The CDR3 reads CASSVGGGRNTEAFF. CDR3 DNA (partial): TGTGCCAGCAGCGTAGGGGGGGGGCGGAACACTGAA.

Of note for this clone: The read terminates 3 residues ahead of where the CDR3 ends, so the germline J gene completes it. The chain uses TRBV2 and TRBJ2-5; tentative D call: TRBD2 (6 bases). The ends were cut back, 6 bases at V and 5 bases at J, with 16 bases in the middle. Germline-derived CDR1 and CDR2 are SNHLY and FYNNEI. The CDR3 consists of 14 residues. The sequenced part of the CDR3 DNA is TGTGCCAGCAGACCCATTAGCCGGGGGGAGACC. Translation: CASRPISRGET. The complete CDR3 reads CASRPISRGETQYF.

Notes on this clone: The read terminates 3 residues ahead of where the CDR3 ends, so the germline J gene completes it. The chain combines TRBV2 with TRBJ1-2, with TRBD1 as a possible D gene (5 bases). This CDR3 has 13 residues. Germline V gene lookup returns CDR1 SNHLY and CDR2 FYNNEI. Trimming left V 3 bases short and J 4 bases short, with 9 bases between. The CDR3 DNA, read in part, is TGTGCCAGCAGTGACGGACAAATCTATGGC. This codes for CASSDGQIYG. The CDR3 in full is CASSDGQIYGYTF.

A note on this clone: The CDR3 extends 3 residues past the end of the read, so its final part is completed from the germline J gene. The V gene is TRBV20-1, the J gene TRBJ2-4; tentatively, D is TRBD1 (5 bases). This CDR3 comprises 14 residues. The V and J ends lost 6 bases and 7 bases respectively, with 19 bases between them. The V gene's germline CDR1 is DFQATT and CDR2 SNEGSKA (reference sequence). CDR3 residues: CSATAQAGWNIQYF. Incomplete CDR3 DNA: TGCAGTGCCACTGCACAGGCAGGTTGGAACATT.

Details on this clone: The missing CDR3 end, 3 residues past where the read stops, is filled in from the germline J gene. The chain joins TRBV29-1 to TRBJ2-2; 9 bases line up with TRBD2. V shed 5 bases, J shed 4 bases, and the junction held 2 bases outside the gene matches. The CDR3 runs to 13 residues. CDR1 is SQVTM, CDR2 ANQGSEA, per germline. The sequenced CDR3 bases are TGCAGCGTTCGGCGGGAGGGCACCGGGGAG. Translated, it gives CSVRREGTGE. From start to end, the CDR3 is CSVRREGTGELFF.

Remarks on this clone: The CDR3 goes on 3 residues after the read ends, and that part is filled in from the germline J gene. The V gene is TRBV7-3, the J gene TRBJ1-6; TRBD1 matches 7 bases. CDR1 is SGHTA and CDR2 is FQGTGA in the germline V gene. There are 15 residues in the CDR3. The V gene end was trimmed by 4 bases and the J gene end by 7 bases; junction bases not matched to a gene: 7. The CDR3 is CASSSGAGGNSPLHF. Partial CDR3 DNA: TGTGCCAGCAGCTCGGGGGCAGGGGGGAATTCACCC.

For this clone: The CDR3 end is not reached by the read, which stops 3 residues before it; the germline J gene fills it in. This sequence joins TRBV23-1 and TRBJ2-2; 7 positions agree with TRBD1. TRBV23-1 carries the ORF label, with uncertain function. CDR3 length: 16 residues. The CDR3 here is CASSQPSKGAKEKLFF. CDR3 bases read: TGCGCCAGCAGTCAACCGTCCAAGGGGGCAAAAGAAAAG.

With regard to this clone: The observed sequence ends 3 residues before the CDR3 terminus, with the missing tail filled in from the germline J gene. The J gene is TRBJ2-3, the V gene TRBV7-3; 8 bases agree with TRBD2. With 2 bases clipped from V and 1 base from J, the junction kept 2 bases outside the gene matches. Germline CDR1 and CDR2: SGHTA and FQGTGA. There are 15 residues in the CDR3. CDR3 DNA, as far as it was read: TGTGCCAGCAGCTTACGGGGGGGCGGCACAGATACG. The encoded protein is CASSLRGGGTDT. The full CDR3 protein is CASSLRGGGTDTQYF.

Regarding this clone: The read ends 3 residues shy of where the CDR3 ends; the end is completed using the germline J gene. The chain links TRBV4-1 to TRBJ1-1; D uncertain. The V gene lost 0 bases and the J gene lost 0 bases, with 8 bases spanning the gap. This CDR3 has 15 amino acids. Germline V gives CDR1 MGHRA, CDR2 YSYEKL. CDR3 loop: CASSQEFSVNTEAFF. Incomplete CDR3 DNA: TGCGCCAGCAGCCAAGAATTCTCAGTGAACACTGAA.

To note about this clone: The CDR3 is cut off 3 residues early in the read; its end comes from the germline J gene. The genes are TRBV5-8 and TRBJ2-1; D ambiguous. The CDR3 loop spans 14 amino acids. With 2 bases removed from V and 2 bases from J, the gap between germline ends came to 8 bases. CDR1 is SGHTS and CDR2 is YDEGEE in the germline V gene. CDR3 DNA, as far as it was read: TGTGCCAGCAGCTTTCAGGCCGCCTACAATGAG. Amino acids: CASSFQAAYNE. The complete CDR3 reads CASSFQAAYNEQFF.

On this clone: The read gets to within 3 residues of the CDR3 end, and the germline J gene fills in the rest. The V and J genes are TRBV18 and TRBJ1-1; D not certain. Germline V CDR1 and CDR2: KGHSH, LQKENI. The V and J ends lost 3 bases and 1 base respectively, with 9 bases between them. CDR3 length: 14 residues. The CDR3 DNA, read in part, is TGTGCCAGCTCACCGCTCGGGGAGAACACTGAA. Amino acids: CASSPLGENTE. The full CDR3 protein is CASSPLGENTEAFF.

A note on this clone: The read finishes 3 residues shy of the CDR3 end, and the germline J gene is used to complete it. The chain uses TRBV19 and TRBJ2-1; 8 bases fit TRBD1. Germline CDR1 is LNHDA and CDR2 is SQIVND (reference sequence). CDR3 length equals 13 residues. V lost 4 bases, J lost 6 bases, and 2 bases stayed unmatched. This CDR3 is CASSRDRFNEQFF. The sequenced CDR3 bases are TGTGCCAGTAGTAGGGACAGGTTCAATGAG. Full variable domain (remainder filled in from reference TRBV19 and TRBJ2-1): DGGITQSPKYLFRKEGQNVTLSCEQNLNHDAMYWYRQDPGQGLRLIYYSQIVNDFQKGDIAEGYSVSREKKESFPLTVTSAQKNPTAFYLCASSRDRFNEQFFGPGTRLTVL.

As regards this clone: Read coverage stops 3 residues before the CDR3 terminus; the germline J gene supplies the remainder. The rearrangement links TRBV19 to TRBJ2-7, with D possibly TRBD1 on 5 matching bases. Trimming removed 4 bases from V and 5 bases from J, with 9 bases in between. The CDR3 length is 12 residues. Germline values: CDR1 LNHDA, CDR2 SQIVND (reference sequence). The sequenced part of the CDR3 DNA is TGTGCCAGTAGTACTCAGGGAAACGAG. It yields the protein CASSTQGNE. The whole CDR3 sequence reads CASSTQGNEQYF.

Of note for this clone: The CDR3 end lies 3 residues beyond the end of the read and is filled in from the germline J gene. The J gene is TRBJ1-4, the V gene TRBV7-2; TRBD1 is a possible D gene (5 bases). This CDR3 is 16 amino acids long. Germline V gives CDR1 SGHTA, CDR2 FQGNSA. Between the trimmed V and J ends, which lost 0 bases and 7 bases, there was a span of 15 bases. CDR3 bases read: TGTGCCAGCAGCTTAGCAGGGGCCGGGACTGGTGAAAAA. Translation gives CASSLAGAGTGEK. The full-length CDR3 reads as CASSLAGAGTGEKLFF.